One T cell receptor (beta chain) is described in this entry. Its antigen is unknown. This specimen comes from a study of T cell responses to AZD1222 COVID-19 vaccine. Study-wide results and limits: Spike was spanned by vaccine-associated CD4 TCRs, with dominance at 160-218 and 743-854. Seropositivity was recorded at baseline in only 5 or 6 AZD1222 recipients. Reports say nearly half of spike-specific TCRs go after unmutated variant regions.

Deletions cut 2 bases from V and 5 bases from J, with 12 bases between. The CDR3 is 14 amino acids. CDR1 is MDHEN and CDR2 is SYDVKM in the germline V gene. Here immunoSEQ multiplex PCR was the method, and the copy in TCRdb shows in-frame clones only, minus some. The sample has some 120,000 clones; roughly 88% are singletons. The gene calls are TRBV28 and TRBJ1-2; D remains unclear. The sample consisted of peripheral blood, taken 28 days after the second AZD1222 dose. The receptor was isolated from an adult who received the AZD1222 COVID-19 vaccine. The CDR3 DNA reads as TGTGCCAGCAGTTTAGACGGAGCGGATTATGGCTACACCTTC. This sequence encodes CASSLDGADYGYTF.